Presented here are 10 T cell receptor beta chains from one specimen sequenced in a study of T-cell reconstitution after alpha-beta-depleted transplantation in children. Unique molecular identifiers were incorporated during preparation of the TCRbeta library. TCRdb recomputed calls from the PCR reads with MiXCR, one row per CDR3 protein. The sample carries about 250,000 distinct CDR3 sequences, 24% recorded once. This specimen was PBMCs, mostly from graft donor cells, taken 360 days after TCRalphabeta/CD19-depleted stem cell transplant. Every receptor here comes from a female patient between 2 and 15 years old who had a stem cell transplant for congenital amegakaryocytic thrombocytopenia, so the T cells may come from the graft donor.

This clonotype appeared a few times. CDR3 DNA: TGTGCCAGCAGCAAAGGTTCTGGACAGGGGCTTACCGGGGAGCTGTTTTTT. Residues: CASSKGSGQGLTGELFF. This chain uses TRBV21-1 with TRBJ2-2; the D call TRBD1 from the table was never checked on the DNA. TRBV21-1 is a recognized pseudogene. This CDR3 comprises 17 residues.

The sample holds many counts of this clonotype. The rearrangement uses TRBV29-1 and TRBJ2-1, with TRBD2 as a possible D gene (6 bases). Germline V gene data show CDR1 as SQVTM and CDR2 as ANQGSEA. This CDR3 region has 15 residues. The V and J ends lost 4 bases and 5 bases respectively, with 18 bases between them. CDR3 coding DNA: TGCAGCGTTGCGGGAAGCGGGCCAGTCGACAATGAGCAGTTCTTC. It encodes CSVAGSGPVDNEQFF.

The CDR3 bases are TGTGCCACCTCAGCCGGTTCCTACAATGAGCAGTTCTTC. It is translated as CATSAGSYNEQFF. V and J are TRBV24-1 and TRBJ2-1; D not certain. The V end lost 9 bases, the J end lost 1 base, and 9 bases lay between the germline ends. Looked up from germline, CDR1 is KGHDR and CDR2 is SFDVKD. The CDR3 is 13 residues long.

V usage is TRBV29-1 and J usage is TRBJ1-2; no firm D call. Trimming cost V 4 bases and J 8 bases, with 17 bases left between them. The V gene's germline CDR1 is SQVTM and CDR2 ANQGSEA. The CDR3 is 13 amino acids. The CDR3 region is CSVVYTELEGYTF. The CDR3 DNA is TGCAGCGTTGTATACACGGAATTGGAAGGCTACACCTTC.

The V and J genes are TRBV4-1 and TRBJ2-1, with a tentative D call TRBD2 (6 bases). Germline values: CDR1 MGHRA, CDR2 YSYEKL. V dropped 4 bases and J dropped 4 bases, with 17 bases sitting between them. This CDR3 is built from 16 residues. CDR3 amino acids: CASSPTAGISYNEQFF. The DNA for the CDR3 is TGCGCCAGCAGCCCCACCGCGGGAATCAGTTACAATGAGCAGTTCTTC.

This sequence joins TRBV28 and TRBJ2-3, with TRBD2 matching 11 bases. V lost 8 bases to trimming and J lost 5 bases; unmatched junction nucleotides: 6. The CDR3 covers 14 residues. CDR1 is MDHEN, CDR2 SYDVKM, per germline. This CDR3 is CASRSGRVGDTQYF. CDR3 nucleotides: TGTGCCAGCCGTAGCGGGAGGGTGGGAGATACGCAGTATTTT.

The chain uses TRBV20-1 and TRBJ2-4; D assignment may be TRBD1 or TRBD2 (5 bases each). The V gene's germline CDR1 is DFQATT and CDR2 SNEGSKA (reference sequence). Trimming removed 1 base at V and 2 bases at J, with 9 bases between. The length of the CDR3 is 14 residues. This chain's CDR3 is CSARVGTTKNIQYF. The CDR3 region has the DNA TGCAGTGCTAGAGTAGGGACGACCAAAAACATTCAGTACTTC.

The V call is TRBV3-1, the J call TRBJ1-1; D remains unclear. CDR1 and CDR2 from the germline V gene are LGHDT and YNNKEL (reference sequence). This CDR3 region has 14 residues. Trimming stripped 0 bases from V and 1 base from J, with 6 bases between. The CDR3 DNA follows: TGTGCCAGCAGCCAAGATTACAGGAACACTGAAGCTTTCTTT. Its protein is CASSQDYRNTEAFF.

This clonotype has only a few counts. This rearrangement joins TRBV2 to TRBJ2-3; 8 bases are shared with TRBD2. This CDR3 has 14 residues. Germline trimming cut 10 bases from V and 6 bases from J; bases unmatched to any gene: 12. CDR1 and CDR2 from the germline V gene are SNHLY and FYNNEI. The CDR3 DNA reads TGTGCCAACGCCATTAGCGGGGCTAGGGATACGCAGTATTTT. This translates into CANAISGARDTQYF.

The V call is TRBV5-1, the J call TRBJ2-7; 14 positions agree with TRBD2. Looked up from germline, CDR1 is SGHRS and CDR2 is YFSETQ. V shed 0 bases, J shed 0 bases, and the junction held 8 bases outside the gene matches. This CDR3 region has 19 residues. This chain's CDR3 is CASSLAFVTSGGASYEQYF. CDR3 sequence (DNA): TGCGCCAGCAGCTTGGCCTTTGTGACTAGCGGGGGGGCCTCCTACGAGCAGTACTTC.